These 2 T cell receptor beta chains were all obtained from the same sample, sequenced in a study of shared clonotypes between healthy human individuals (dated by TCRdb to 2018 to 2021). Library method: the immunoSEQ multiplex PCR assay. Not all clones reach the TCRdb copy of this immuneACCESS table, which keeps in-frame sequences only. Checked studies attribute under half of the gap to unresolved V genes and leave the rest unexplained. Counted in this sample were around 2.3 million clones; more than 90% of them appeared once. Around 0.13% of the sample rests with the top ten. The sequenced sample was naive CD4+ T cells sorted from blood. According to the study, the label for this sample's cell subset or site signals: CD45RA+ positively selected. Source of these receptors: a man aged 18 to 35 in good health.

This clone was seen only a few times. This chain connects TRBV19 to TRBJ1-1; 9 bases map to TRBD1. The J segment lost 6 bases and the V segment lost 11 bases, leaving 10 bases of the junction unmatched. CDR1 and CDR2 from the germline V gene are LNHDA and SQIVND (reference sequence). CDR3 size: 13 residues. For the CDR3, the DNA is TGTGCCTCCCTGGGACAGGGATTCGCTGAAGCTTTCTTT. Residues: CASLGQGFAEAFF.

As to this clone: Within the sample, other DNA sequences also encode this same CDR3. The chain has TRBV9 and TRBJ2-3; tentatively, D is TRBD2 (5 bases). The CDR3 consists of 11 residues. The V end was cut by 3 bases, the J end by 6 bases, with 5 bases between. Germline CDR1 reads SGDLS; CDR2 reads YYNGEE. This CDR3 reads CASSAGDTQYF. As DNA, the CDR3 is TGTGCCAGCAGCGCGGGGGATACGCAGTATTTT.